These 5 T cell receptor beta chains originate from one sample sequenced in a study of cytotoxic CD8 clonotypes in ibrutinib-treated CLL. TCRdb's table, derived via immunoSEQ multiplex PCR, lists solely in-frame clones and lacks some. Of 75,000 to 80,000 clones listed, approximately 87% are singletons. The source material was PBMCs, sampled after 24 months of ibrutinib treatment. The origin of the receptors is a human donor with chronic lymphocytic leukemia.

The rearrangement links TRBV7-2 to TRBJ2-3, with TRBD2 identical over 8 bases. The CDR3 contains 17 residues. Germline V lookup: CDR1 SGHTA, CDR2 FQGNSA. V trimming: 7 bases; J trimming: 7 bases; junction bases outside the gene matches: 19. CDR3 in DNA: TGTGCCAGCAACAAAACCCCAGGGCTAGCGGGCAGGAATACGCAGTATTTT. Amino acids: CASNKTPGLAGRNTQYF.

The V gene is TRBV6-1, the J gene TRBJ2-2; a weak D match, TRBD2 (5 bases). Trimming took 0 bases from V and 6 from J, leaving 11 bases between them. The germline V gene encodes CDR1 MNHNS and CDR2 SASEGT. This CDR3 has 15 amino acids. CDR3 residues: CASSEALSVPGELFF. CDR3 nucleotides: TGTGCCAGCAGTGAAGCGCTTAGCGTTCCCGGGGAGCTGTTTTTT.

V and J are TRBV21-1 and TRBJ2-5; no DNA check was done on the table's D call, TRBD2. TRBV21-1 is an annotated pseudogene. The CDR3 extends over 15 amino acids. The CDR3 reads CASSRLGLGRRDQYF. The DNA for the CDR3 is TGTGCCAGCAGCAGATTGGGACTAGGGCGAAGGGACCAGTACTTC.

The V gene is TRBV18, the J gene TRBJ2-6; D is ambiguous. Trimming pared 3 bases from V and 0 bases from J, leaving 12 bases between. This CDR3 spans 17 amino acids. The germline V gene has CDR1 KGHSH and CDR2 LQKENI. The CDR3 bases are TGTGCCAGCTCACCGGGGTTGGCCCACTCTGGGGCCAACGTCCTGACTTTC. Translated: CASSPGLAHSGANVLTF.

This clone was seen just once. CDR3 region: CASSLNGRSNVVYEQYF. DNA of the CDR3: TGCGCCAGCAGCCTCAATGGCCGGTCCAACGTGGTTTACGAGCAGTACTTC. The rearrangement links TRBV4-1 to TRBJ2-7; D unclear. Germline CDR1 reads MGHRA; CDR2 reads YSYEKL. Deletions cut 4 bases from V and 4 bases from J, with 23 bases between. The CDR3 sequence is 17 residues long.